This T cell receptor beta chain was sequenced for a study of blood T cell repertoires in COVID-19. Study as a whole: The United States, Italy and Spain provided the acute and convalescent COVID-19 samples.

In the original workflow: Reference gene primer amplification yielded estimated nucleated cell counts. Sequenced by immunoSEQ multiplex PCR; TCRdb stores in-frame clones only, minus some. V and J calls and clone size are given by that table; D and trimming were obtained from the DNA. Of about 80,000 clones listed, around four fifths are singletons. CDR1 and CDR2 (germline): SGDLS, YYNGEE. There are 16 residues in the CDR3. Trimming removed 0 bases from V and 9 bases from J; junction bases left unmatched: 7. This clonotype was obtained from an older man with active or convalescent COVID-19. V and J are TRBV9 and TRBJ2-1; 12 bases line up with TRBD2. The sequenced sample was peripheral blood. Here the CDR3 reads CASSVGVLAGGLEQFF. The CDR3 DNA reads TGTGCCAGCAGCGTAGGTGTACTAGCGGGAGGTCTTGAGCAGTTCTTC.